A selection of T cell receptor beta chains follows, all from one sample in a study of early T cells in non-severe SARS-CoV-2 infection. MiXCR was run by TCRdb on the 5' RACE reads, yielding one entry per CDR3 protein. The table records about 64,000 distinct CDR3 sequences, roughly 18% of them present only once. The sample in question was whole blood, obtained at baseline. These receptors were taken from an adult who was a healthcare worker with PCR-confirmed SARS-CoV-2 infection or an uninfected control (not recorded which). Each CDR3 is given with its conserved first and last residue. The D gene is left open where the match is weak. The listing skips clone size in some rows; elsewhere it reads once, few, many or a size class.

V	D	J	length	size	DNA	CDR3
TRBV6-6	.	TRBJ2-3	11	.	TGTGCCAGAAGAAGGGTGGATACGCAGTATTTT	CARRRVDTQYF
TRBV27	TRBD2	TRBJ2-1	18	few	TGTGCCAGCAGGGGAAGCGGGAGCGCCTTAAGCTCCTACAATGAGCAGTTCTTC	CASRGSGSALSSYNEQFF
TRBV7-2	.	TRBJ2-3	15	.	TGTGCCAGCAGCTTATCGGGCCGGGGGACAGATACGCAGTATTTT	CASSLSGRGTDTQYF
TRBV29-1	.	TRBJ1-1	16	.	TGCAGCCTATGGGGGGGACCGGAGTTTCCGGACACTGAAGCTTTCTTT	CSLWGGPEFPDTEAFF
TRBV14	.	TRBJ2-1	13	few	TGTGCCAGCAGCCAAGATGGCTGGCGGTCGCAGTTCTTC	CASSQDGWRSQFF
TRBV27	TRBD2	TRBJ2-2	15	.	TGTGCCAGCAGGATTTCAGCGGGAGTTCCAGGGGAGCTGTTTTTT	CASRISAGVPGELFF
TRBV19	.	TRBJ2-1	12	.	TGTGCCAGCAGAAAGCGAGAAAATGAGCAGTTCTTC	CASRKRENEQFF
TRBV11-3	TRBD1	TRBJ1-5	14	.	TGTGCCAGCAGCTGGGGACAGTTAAATCAGCCCCAGCATTTT	CASSWGQLNQPQHF
TRBV20-1	TRBD2	TRBJ2-3	15	.	TGCAGTGCCCCGACACGTACGGGGGGACTTAATACGCAGTATTTT	CSAPTRTGGLNTQYF
TRBV29-1	.	TRBJ2-1	14	many	TGCAACGTCGCGACTACCAACTCCTACAATGAGCAGTTCTTC	CNVATTNSYNEQFF
TRBV10-3	TRBD2	TRBJ2-3	14	.	TGTGCCATCAGTGTAGGGACTAGCGGCGATACGCAGTATTTT	CAISVGTSGDTQYF
TRBV27	TRBD2	TRBJ2-7	18	.	TGTGCCAGCAGTTCCCGTGCTAGCGGGGGGCATCGGTCCTACGAGCAGTACTTC	CASSSRASGGHRSYEQYF
TRBV19	.	TRBJ1-1	13	.	TGTGCCATCTGGGCGGCAGGGAACACTGAAGCTTTCTTT	CAIWAAGNTEAFF
TRBV28	.	TRBJ2-7	15	.	TGTGCCAGCAGTTTATATTCCAGGGGAGATTACGAGCAGTACTTC	CASSLYSRGDYEQYF
TRBV20-1	.	TRBJ2-7	15	.	TGCAGTGCTAGAGAGGAGAACTGGGTACTGTACGAGCAGTACTTC	CSAREENWVLYEQYF
TRBV12-3/TRBV12-4	TRBD2	TRBJ2-1	15	few	TGTGCCAGCAGTCCTAGCGGGAGTTCCTACAATGAGCAGTTCTTC	CASSPSGSSYNEQFF
TRBV6-6	TRBD1	TRBJ1-1	13	.	TGTGCCAGCCGAGGACAGGGGGCGACTGAAGCTTTCTTT	CASRGQGATEAFF
TRBV2	TRBD1	TRBJ1-3	13	many	TGTGCCAGCAGTCTGACAGGGGTGGACACCATATATTTT	CASSLTGVDTIYF
TRBV20-1	.	TRBJ1-2	13	many	TGCAGTGCTAGAGACGTAGGGGGGGATGGCTACACCTTC	CSARDVGGDGYTF
TRBV4-2	TRBD1	TRBJ2-1	14	many	TGTGCCAGCAGTGGCCAGGGGGAGCCCAATGAGCAGTTCTTC	CASSGQGEPNEQFF
TRBV5-4	.	TRBJ1-3	13	.	TGTGCCAGCAGCTTGGTCAAGGGAAACACCATATATTTT	CASSLVKGNTIYF
TRBV7-8	TRBD2	TRBJ2-2	15	few	TGTGCCAGCAGCCTAACCGGGACTAGCCCCGGGGAGCTGTTTTTT	CASSLTGTSPGELFF
TRBV15	.	TRBJ2-7	14	.	TGTGCCACCAGCATCGGGGGAGGAGTCTACGAGCAGTACTTC	CATSIGGGVYEQYF
TRBV6-2/TRBV6-3	TRBD2	TRBJ2-1	16	few	TGTGCCAGCAGTTATAGTCCCGCGGGAGGGGGTAATGAGCAGTTCTTC	CASSYSPAGGGNEQFF
TRBV11-2	.	TRBJ1-4	16	.	TGTGCCAGCAGCTTATCGTTGGGGGGAAGTAGTGAAAAACTGTTTTTT	CASSLSLGGSSEKLFF
TRBV18	.	TRBJ2-3	11	many	TGTGCCAGCTCACCTACAGATACGCAGTATTTT	CASSPTDTQYF
TRBV6-5	.	TRBJ2-7	14	.	TGTGCCAGCAGTTACCGGAGGGGGTCCTACGAGCAGTACTTC	CASSYRRGSYEQYF
TRBV27	TRBD1	TRBJ2-3	16	.	TGTGCCAGCAGTTTCCCCGGGACAGGGCTCACAGATACGCAGTATTTT	CASSFPGTGLTDTQYF